This TCR beta chain emerged from a study of cytomegalovirus exposure and HLA in healthy donors. Primers: 60 Vbeta forward and 13 Jbeta reverse. The protocol was immunoSEQ multiplex PCR, while the TCRdb copy is restricted to in-frame clones and leaves out a portion. The sample carries 150,000 or so clones, 80% recorded once. In the case of this clone: Antigen: not known.

The study's findings and limits: Some TCR beta chains (about 170 of them) were listed as cytomegalovirus-associated. The study assumed roughly uniform donor sequencing depth for presence/absence analyses. Fewer than 20,000 TCR beta sequences were associated with HLA alleles at 0.05 false discovery rate in a later analysis. Later analysis identified several of the most significant clusters that appeared linked to common viral pathogens.

Trimming removed 1 base from V and 3 bases from J, with 12 bases in between. The CDR3 is 15 residues long. The germline gives CDR1 MDHEN, CDR2 SYDVKM. Sequencing input: PBMCs. V usage is TRBV28 and J usage is TRBJ1-2, with a weak D call TRBD1 (6 bases). This receptor was obtained from a man in his fifties in good health and CMV-seronegative. DNA of the CDR3: TGTGCCAGCAGTTTATTTGGGGGGGCGTACTATGGCTACACCTTC. Its translation: CASSLFGGAYYGYTF.